This TCR beta chain was observed in a study of T cells in Graves' hyperthyroidism and ophthalmopathy. This clonotype was seen ten or more times. Sequence at one end of the junction differs from germline and may be a read error. Germline assignment: CDR1 SEHNR and CDR2 FQNEAQ (reference sequence). The CDR3 contains 13 residues. What was amplified from RNA transcripts were TCR beta CDR3 regions. With the HTBI primer set, the TCR CDR3 went through a first round of RT-PCR. TCRdb recomputed calls from the multiplex PCR reads with MiXCR, one row per CDR3 protein. The data contain approximately 720,000 distinct CDR3 sequences, 18% of them singletons.

This chain uses TRBV7-9 with TRBJ1-1; D not resolved. The origin of this receptor is a woman in her forties or fifties with Graves' hyperthyroidism that later progressed to Graves' ophthalmopathy. Sequenced: blood. The CDR3 region is CASSFGGYTEAFF. CDR3 nucleotides: TGCGCCAGCAGCTTCGGAGGGTACACTGAAGCTTTCTTT.